The present TCR beta chain was sequenced within a study of T-cell reconstitution after alpha-beta-depleted transplantation in children. This sample's TCRbeta library carried unique molecular identifier barcodes. In TCRdb, the PCR reads were re-called with MiXCR into one record per CDR3 protein. Here the sample spans about 360,000 distinct CDR3 sequences, roughly 14% being singletons. Germline CDR1 and CDR2: LGHNA and YSLEER. The V gene lost 2 bases and the J gene lost 3 bases, with 17 bases spanning the gap. The CDR3 length is 16 residues. The specimen comprised PBMCs, sampled from the stem cell graft. This TCR came from a human donor who donated a stem cell graft to a child with Fanconi anemia. The chain combines TRBV4-3 with TRBJ2-7; the D gene is possibly TRBD1 (6 bases). This CDR3 is CASSQSPPGQFYEQYF. CDR3 DNA sequence: TGCGCCAGCAGCCAATCACCCCCAGGACAGTTCTACGAGCAGTACTTC.